This T cell receptor (beta chain) is drawn from a study of blood T cells in healthy people across ages. Findings of the study overall: Among T cells, TCR beta diversity per million cells dropped roughly linearly as age rose.

The authors ran a second PCR of 7 to 11 cycles using a sample-barcoded 5' primer and a J-beta primer mix. Using its own MiXCR run on the 5' RACE reads, TCRdb lists one record per CDR3 protein. The data contain around 620,000 distinct CDR3 sequences, 27% of them seen just once; the ten biggest clones take up less than 20%. PBMCs numbering at least 6 million were isolated per sample. Comments on this clonotype: The antigen is unknown.

This CDR3 spans 14 amino acids. Germline trimming cut 5 bases from V and 0 bases from J; bases unmatched to any gene: 4. The germline V gene has CDR1 SGHRS and CDR2 YFSETQ. This rearrangement joins TRBV5-1 to TRBJ2-7; 8 nucleotides align to TRBD1. This sequence originates from a woman aged 70 to 79 in good health. Sequenced material: blood. CDR3 sequence: CASRAGGASYEQYF. CDR3 nucleotides: TGCGCCAGCAGGGCAGGGGGCGCCTCCTACGAGCAGTACTTC.